This T cell receptor (beta chain) derives from a study of CD8+CD57+ T cells in acquired aplastic anemia. About the study: Roughly 3.2 ug was the average amount of DNA from sorted CD4+ and CD8+ cells. Whole-study results and caveats: There were some 30 CD8+ CDR3 sequences that occurred in both patients and controls.

Flow cytometry had shown expanded CD8+CD57+ cells in the patients chosen for sequencing. The enrolled patients all had severe acquired aplastic anemia. Patients were treatment-naive when blood was sampled. This clonotype has at least ten counts. The antigen remains undetermined. Genomic DNA, serving as template, underwent TCR beta VDJ and CDR3 profiling. TCRdb re-derived calls from the reads in MiXCR, one entry per CDR3 protein. Among 150,000 to 200,000 distinct CDR3 sequences listed, less than 60% were seen once. The CDR3 contains 13 residues. Germline trimming cut 5 bases from V and 4 bases from J; bases unmatched to any gene: 4. Germline V lookup: CDR1 MNHEY, CDR2 SMNVEV (reference sequence).

Sequencing was done on a sample of sorted CD4+, CD8+, or CD8+CD57+ T cells (not recorded which) from PBMCs. The TCR comes from a human donor with aplastic anemia. V usage is TRBV27 and J usage is TRBJ2-5, with 7 bases identical to TRBD1. The CDR3 region is CASSGQVGETQYF. Written as DNA, the CDR3 is TGTGCCAGCAGTGGACAGGTGGGAGAGACCCAGTACTTC.